Listed here are 17 T cell receptor beta chains from one sample, sequenced in a study of CD8 T cells in ankylosing spondylitis. TCRdb re-analysed the 5' RACE reads in MiXCR, keeping a single row per CDR3 protein. The profile shows 350,000 or so distinct CDR3 sequences, about 15% of them singletons. Sequenced material: blood, either unsorted or a sorted T cell fraction (not recorded which). These receptor sequences come from a male donor with ankylosing spondylitis or in good health (not recorded which).

This clonotype was seen more than once but under ten times. The genes are TRBV29-1 and TRBJ1-2; 8 bases map to TRBD1. Unmatched junction bases numbered 6, after V lost 4 bases and J lost 8 bases. The CDR3 loop spans 12 amino acids. From germline, CDR1 is SQVTM and CDR2 ANQGSEA. The CDR3, as DNA: TGCAGCGTTGCGGACAGGGTCGGCGGCTACACCTTC. As protein: CSVADRVGGYTF.

The sample holds a few counts of this clonotype. The DNA is omitted, as the CDR3 cannot be located on it reliably, and the CDR3 follows TCRdb's listing. The chain joins TRBV27 to TRBJ2-3; no check of the table's D call, TRBD2, against the DNA was made. Per germline, CDR1 MNHEY and CDR2 SMNVEV (reference sequence). The CDR3 is 15 amino acids long, termini counted. The CDR3 spells CASSSSLAGTDTQYF.

The rearrangement joins TRBV20-1 to TRBJ2-5; 10 bases agree with TRBD1. Looked up from germline, CDR1 is DFQATT and CDR2 is SNEGSKA (reference sequence). CDR3 size: 13 residues. Trimming at V came to 7 bases and at J to 2 bases, leaving 4 bases not matched to a gene. This CDR3 reads CSVPGQGQETQYF. Written as DNA, the CDR3 is TGCAGTGTACCGGGACAGGGGCAAGAGACCCAGTACTTC.

This chain links TRBV18 with TRBJ1-4; D is undetermined. The CDR3 runs to 14 residues. Germline CDR1 and CDR2: KGHSH and LQKENI. Trimming removed 4 bases at V and 4 bases at J, with 10 bases between. The CDR3 sequence is CASSRGGLNEKLFF. CDR3 in DNA: TGTGCCAGCTCACGAGGTGGACTTAATGAAAAACTGTTTTTT.

J is TRBJ2-2 and V is TRBV4-1, with D unclear. Germline lookup yields CDR1 MGHRA and CDR2 YSYEKL. Trimming stripped 1 base from V and 1 base from J, with 7 bases between. This CDR3 is 15 amino acids long. This CDR3 is CASSQVNKNTGELFF. CDR3 bases: TGCGCCAGCAGCCAAGTTAACAAGAACACCGGGGAGCTGTTTTTT.

This chain links TRBV18 with TRBJ2-3; the D is unclear. V was shortened by 0 bases and J by 1 base, with 8 bases between the two germline ends. The germline gives CDR1 KGHSH, CDR2 LQKENI. This CDR3 has 15 amino acids. The CDR3 reads CASSPPSHGTDTQYF. For the CDR3, the DNA is TGTGCCAGCTCACCACCTTCACACGGCACAGATACGCAGTATTTT.

V is TRBV9 and J is TRBJ2-7; 8 positions match TRBD2. Germline loops: CDR1 SGDLS, CDR2 YYNGEE. The CDR3 extends over 15 amino acids. Trimming took 3 bases from V and 8 from J; bases not matched to a gene: 13. CDR3 nucleotides: TGTGCCAGCAGCGGAGGGAGCGGGAGTCCGTACAAGCAGTACTTC. It encodes CASSGGSGSPYKQYF. Full variable domain (remainder filled in from reference TRBV9 and TRBJ2-7): DSGVTQTPKHLITATGQRVTLRCSPRSGDLSVYWYQQSLDQGLQFLIQYYNGEERAKGNILERFSAQQFPDLHSELNLSSLELGDSALYFCASSGGSGSPYKQYFGPGTRLTVT.

The sample holds a few counts of this clonotype. The V gene is TRBV5-4, the J gene TRBJ2-7; 10 bases fit TRBD2. The CDR3 loop spans 14 amino acids. The J segment lost 2 bases and the V segment lost 5 bases, leaving 4 bases of the junction unmatched. Germline CDR1 SGHNT, CDR2 YYREEE (reference sequence). This CDR3 reads CASRIAGGPYEQYF. In DNA form, the CDR3 reads TGTGCCAGCAGAATAGCGGGGGGACCCTACGAGCAGTACTTC.

This clonotype has more than one count but fewer than ten. This chain links TRBV12-3 or TRBV12-4 with TRBJ2-7; the D gene is possibly TRBD2 (5 bases). CDR3 length equals 12 residues. V was shortened by 6 bases and J by 6 bases, with 12 bases between the two germline ends. The CDR3 DNA reads TGTGCCAGCAGCCCCCGGGGTTCCGAGCAGTACTTC. It encodes CASSPRGSEQYF.

The chain carries TRBV11-2 and TRBJ1-1, with 9 bases fitting TRBD1. The germline CDR1 and CDR2 sequences are SGHAT and FQNNGV. This CDR3 has 17 residues. The ends lost 3 bases at V and 5 bases at J; junction bases unmatched: 13. CDR3 sequence: CASSLGTGLRGRTEAFF. CDR3 DNA sequence: TGTGCCAGCAGCTTGGGGACAGGGCTGAGGGGTAGGACTGAAGCTTTCTTT.

This rearrangement joins TRBV7-8 to TRBJ2-7, with 9 bases matching TRBD2. Trimming removed 1 base from V and 0 bases from J; junction bases left unmatched: 4. Germline values: CDR1 SGHVS, CDR2 FQNEAQ. The CDR3 length is 16 residues. CDR3 DNA: TGTGCCAGCAGCTTAGGCGGGGGGGCTCTCTCCTACGAGCAGTACTTC. Translated: CASSLGGGALSYEQYF.

This clonotype has a single count. The CDR3 nucleotides are TGTGCCAGCAGCCTCCGGGACGAGGAGACCCAGTACTTC. Encoded protein: CASSLRDEETQYF. The gene calls are TRBV13 and TRBJ2-5; D tentatively reads TRBD1 or TRBD2 (5 bases each). V was clipped by 5 bases and J by 5 bases, with 12 bases between them. The CDR3 runs 13 residues. Looked up from germline, CDR1 is PRHDT and CDR2 is FYEKMQ (reference sequence).

A few counts support this clonotype. The chain is built from TRBV6-1 and TRBJ2-1; 9 positions agree with TRBD1. Trimming took 11 bases from V and 7 from J; bases not matched to a gene: 9. Looked up from germline, CDR1 is MNHNS and CDR2 is SASEGT. CDR3 size: 13 residues. In nucleotides, the CDR3 is TGTGCCGGAACCGGGACAGGGTTGAATGAGCAGTTCTTC. Its translation is CAGTGTGLNEQFF.

The table lists this clonotype with many counts. This chain uses TRBV6-2 or TRBV6-3 with TRBJ2-1; tentatively, D is TRBD1 or TRBD2 (5 bases each). The length of the CDR3 is 12 residues. Germline CDR1 MNHEY, CDR2 SVGEGT. Trimming left V 2 bases short and J 12 bases short, with 11 bases between. CDR3 coding DNA: TGTGCCAGCAGTTACGAGGGGCTTCGGCAGTTCTTC. Translated, it gives CASSYEGLRQFF.

The rearrangement uses TRBV29-1 and TRBJ2-7, with D perhaps matching TRBD2 (5 bases). The CDR3 runs to 12 residues. With 6 bases removed from V and 6 bases from J, the gap between germline ends came to 15 bases. Germline CDR1 is SQVTM and CDR2 is ANQGSEA. CDR3 sequence reads: CSVADGGPEQYF. CDR3 nucleotides: TGCAGCGTCGCGGATGGAGGTCCCGAGCAGTACTTC.

The V call is TRBV4-1, the J call TRBJ2-3, with D possibly matching TRBD2 (6 bases). Trimming shortened V by 1 base and J by 0 bases, and 17 bases separated the two germline ends. The length of the CDR3 is 18 residues. The germline gives CDR1 MGHRA, CDR2 YSYEKL. In DNA, the CDR3 is TGCGCCAGCAGCCAAGGATTTAGTCGGCGGGGTAGCACAGATACGCAGTATTTT. It translates to CASSQGFSRRGSTDTQYF.

The gene calls are TRBV5-1 and TRBJ1-2, with D hard to call. Per germline, CDR1 SGHRS and CDR2 YFSETQ. Trimming left V 3 bases short and J 4 bases short, with 10 bases between. This CDR3 spans 13 amino acids. CDR3 amino acids: CASSSLTIYGYTF. CDR3 DNA sequence: TGCGCCAGCAGCTCGCTAACCATCTATGGCTACACCTTC.